A selection of T cell receptor beta chains follows, all from one sample in a study of blood T cell repertoires in COVID-19. Libraries were prepared by immunoSEQ multiplex PCR; TCRdb keeps only in-frame clonotypes and omits some of them. The data show approximately 300,000 clones, with roughly 89% seen just once and roughly 5% held by the top ten. The sequencing sample was made of PBMCs or T cells enriched from blood (not recorded which). The receptor source for this set is a man in his 60s who had recovered from COVID-19. Each CDR3 is given with its conserved first and last residue. D genes are given only for firm matches. The listing skips clone size in some rows; elsewhere it reads once, few, many or a size class.

TRBV7-2	TRBJ2-4	.	TRBD2	CASSLDSGSQNIQYF	TGTGCCAGCAGCTTAGACAGCGGGAGTCAAAACATTCAGTACTTC
TRBV28	TRBJ1-2	.	.	CASSNGHRYGYTF	TGTGCCAGCAGTAACGGACACCGCTATGGCTACACCTTC
TRBV6-5	TRBJ2-1	.	TRBD2	CASSSTAAGLVYEQFF	TGTGCCAGCAGTTCCACTGCTGCGGGACTAGTCTATGAGCAGTTCTTC
TRBV5-1	TRBJ1-6	few	TRBD1	CASSATGATNSPLHF	TGCGCCAGCAGCGCCACAGGGGCCACTAATTCACCCCTCCACTTT
TRBV10-2	TRBJ2-1	.	.	CASSVSNEQFF	TGCGCCAGCAGTGTGAGCAATGAGCAGTTCTTC
TRBV7-2	TRBJ1-2	.	.	CASSFTPSGLYGYTF	TGTGCCAGCAGCTTTACCCCCTCGGGGTTGTATGGCTACACCTTC
TRBV12-3/TRBV12-4	TRBJ2-7	few	TRBD1	CASRGQGSRWSNF	TGTGCCAGCAGAGGACAGGGAAGCAGGTGGAGTAATTTC
TRBV7-9	TRBJ1-4	.	.	CASKGPGVGTNEKLFF	TGTGCCAGCAAGGGTCCCGGGGTCGGAACTAATGAAAAACTGTTTTTT
TRBV6-2/TRBV6-3	TRBJ2-2	few	TRBD2	CASSQTSGRARFGELFF	TGTGCCAGCAGTCAAACTAGCGGGAGGGCTCGGTTCGGGGAGCTGTTTTTT
TRBV28	TRBJ1-4	.	.	CASSLSGPRGEKLFF	TGTGCCAGCAGTTTATCCGGGCCCCGGGGTGAAAAACTGTTTTTT
TRBV6-5	TRBJ1-1	.	.	CASSHKQGTAFF	TGTGCCAGCAGCCATAAACAGGGTACGGCTTTCTTT
TRBV4-2	TRBJ1-1	.	.	CASSQAVTMNTEAFF	TGTGCCAGCAGCCAAGCCGTGACAATGAACACTGAAGCTTTCTTT
TRBV2	TRBJ2-2	few	TRBD1	CASMVQGARGTGELFF	TGTGCCAGCATGGTCCAGGGGGCCCGGGGCACCGGGGAGCTGTTTTTT
TRBV5-6	TRBJ2-7	.	.	CASSYPWGNMFYEQYF	TGTGCCAGCAGCTACCCATGGGGCAACATGTTTTACGAGCAGTACTTC
TRBV7-6	TRBJ1-2	.	TRBD1	CASSQRGQGRYGYTF	TGTGCCAGCAGCCAGCGCGGACAGGGCCGCTATGGCTACACCTTC
TRBV9	TRBJ2-1	once	.	CASSVVGTRSSYNEQFF	TGTGCCAGCAGCGTAGTGGGGACTCGGAGCTCCTACAATGAGCAGTTCTTC
TRBV29-1	TRBJ1-2	.	.	CSVGTIYGYTF	TGCAGCGTTGGAACAATCTATGGCTACACCTTC
TRBV9	TRBJ2-7	.	.	CASSVGMSGEQYF	TGTGCCAGCAGCGTAGGGATGTCGGGAGAGCAGTACTTC
TRBV7-3	TRBJ2-5	.	.	CASSLAGTQETQYF	TGTGCCAGCAGCTTAGCGGGGACCCAAGAGACCCAGTACTTC
TRBV5-1	TRBJ2-7	.	.	CASSLTVGQHYEQYF	TGCGCCAGCAGCTTGACGGTCGGACAGCACTACGAGCAGTACTTC
TRBV24-1	TRBJ2-2	.	.	CATSDPLLAVGELFF	TGTGCCACCAGTGATCCCCTCCTAGCCGTCGGGGAGCTGTTTTTT
TRBV3-1/TRBV3-2	TRBJ1-2	.	.	CASSPRAGLVTF	TGTGCCAGCAGCCCCCGTGCGGGCCTCGTCACCTTC
TRBV27	TRBJ1-2	.	.	CASSLPSGYGYTF	TGTGCCAGCAGTTTACCCAGCGGCTATGGCTACACCTTC
TRBV28	TRBJ2-5	.	TRBD1	CASSFGTGRKTQYF	TGTGCCAGCAGTTTCGGGACAGGGAGAAAGACCCAGTACTTC
TRBV5-1	TRBJ2-2	.	TRBD2	CASSPREAGELFF	TGCGCCAGCAGCCCGCGGGAGGCCGGGGAGCTGTTTTTT
TRBV27	TRBJ2-5	.	.	CASSSPSSQETQYF	TGTGCCAGCAGTTCCCCCTCTTCGCAAGAGACCCAGTACTTC
TRBV5-1	TRBJ2-7	.	TRBD1	CASRSDRGHEQYF	TGCGCCAGCAGATCGGACAGGGGGCACGAGCAGTACTTC
TRBV9	TRBJ1-4	.	.	CASSGALSGKLFF	TGTGCCAGCAGCGGAGCCCTTTCGGGAAAACTGTTTTTT
TRBV5-5	TRBJ2-3	.	.	CASSLMGGGAGDTQYF	TGTGCCAGCAGCTTGATGGGTGGGGGGGCTGGCGATACGCAGTATTTT
TRBV27	TRBJ2-1	.	TRBD2	CASSQSGLATYNEQFF	TGTGCCAGCAGCCAATCCGGACTAGCTACCTACAATGAGCAGTTCTTC
TRBV28	TRBJ2-5	.	TRBD1	CASSLLTGATPETQYF	TGTGCCAGCAGTTTGTTGACAGGGGCCACCCCAGAGACCCAGTACTTC
TRBV3-1/TRBV3-2	TRBJ2-3	.	TRBD1	CATGQADTQYF	TGTGCCACCGGACAGGCAGATACGCAGTATTTT
TRBV2	TRBJ1-3	.	TRBD1	CASSPQGRLGNTIYF	TGTGCCAGCAGTCCACAGGGGAGGTTAGGAAACACCATATATTTT
TRBV24-1	TRBJ1-6	.	TRBD1	CATSNKDRVDSPLHF	TGTGCCACCAGTAACAAAGACAGGGTGGATTCACCCCTCCACTTT
TRBV2	TRBJ1-4	once	TRBD1	CASSLQGALANEKLFF	TGTGCCAGCAGTCTACAGGGGGCGCTGGCTAATGAAAAACTGTTTTTT
TRBV28	TRBJ1-5	.	.	CASSSRGSNQPQHF	TGTGCCAGCAGTTCAAGGGGAAGCAATCAGCCCCAGCATTTT
TRBV5-1	TRBJ2-2	.	TRBD2	CASTSSGRRDTGELFF	TGCGCCAGCACGTCTAGCGGGAGACGGGACACCGGGGAGCTGTTTTTT
TRBV19	TRBJ1-1	.	.	CASSIRGRGTPRNTEAFF	TGTGCCAGTAGTATCAGAGGCAGAGGGACTCCTAGGAACACTGAAGCTTTCTTT
TRBV28	TRBJ1-2	.	.	CASSFSLPGHAYGYTF	TGTGCCAGCAGTTTTAGTTTACCGGGACACGCCTATGGCTACACCTTC
TRBV6-5	TRBJ2-7	few	TRBD1	CASLTGGIYEQYF	TGTGCCAGCCTTACAGGGGGAATTTACGAGCAGTACTTC
TRBV28	TRBJ1-1	.	TRBD1	CASSGQAEAFF	TGTGCCAGCAGTGGACAGGCTGAAGCTTTCTTT
TRBV6-2/TRBV6-3	TRBJ2-7	.	TRBD2	CASSTWGVAGRQYEQYF	TGTGCCAGCAGCACGTGGGGAGTAGCGGGGAGGCAATACGAGCAGTACTTC
TRBV2	TRBJ2-7	.	TRBD1	CASSEGTGNYEQYF	TGTGCCAGCAGTGAGGGGACAGGCAACTACGAGCAGTACTTC
TRBV10-1	TRBJ2-1	.	.	CASSESIGGYNEQFF	TGCGCCAGCAGTGAGTCAATAGGGGGCTACAATGAGCAGTTCTTC
TRBV6-4	TRBJ1-1	.	TRBD1	CASTLDDRGVTEAFF	TGTGCCAGCACCCTGGACGACAGGGGCGTCACTGAAGCTTTCTTT
TRBV5-1	TRBJ2-4	.	TRBD2	CASSPLGGMGRENIQYF	TGCGCCAGCAGCCCCCTTGGTGGAATGGGGAGGGAAAACATTCAGTACTTC
TRBV6-2/TRBV6-3	TRBJ2-1	.	TRBD1	CASSFAGTGGNEQFF	TGTGCCAGCAGTTTCGCCGGGACAGGGGGTAATGAGCAGTTCTTC
TRBV12-3/TRBV12-4	TRBJ1-2	.	TRBD1	CASSLWSGTGGTF	TGTGCCAGCAGTTTATGGTCCGGGACAGGGGGCACCTTC
TRBV28	TRBJ2-5	.	TRBD1	CASSPASTGGETQYF	TGTGCCAGCAGTCCCGCCAGCACAGGGGGAGAGACCCAGTACTTC